A selection of T cell receptor beta chains follows, all from one sample in a study of metastatic and nonmetastatic thyroid tumors. TCRdb re-called the PCR reads through MiXCR. The sample lists 9,500 to 15,000 clones, 20% to 25% occurring once. The sequenced sample consisted of adjacent normal tissue. Every receptor here comes from a female donor with papillary thyroid cancer or a benign thyroid nodule (not recorded which). Some clones in this sample may be carry-over from other donors' samples. The CDR3 runs from the conserved cysteine through the conserved F or W.

cdr3_aa: CASSGSLEAFF
v_call: TRBV7-9
cdr3_length: 11
j_call: TRBJ1-1

cdr3_aa: CSAPDKPPGDTQYF
v_call: TRBV20-1
cdr3_length: 14
j_call: TRBJ2-3

cdr3_aa: CASSVGLRDRSHEQYF
v_call: TRBV9
cdr3_length: 16
j_call: TRBJ2-7

cdr3_aa: CSAPGILTDMQYF
v_call: TRBV20-1
cdr3_length: 13
j_call: TRBJ2-3

cdr3_aa: CASSETGSSTDTQYF
v_call: TRBV2
cdr3_length: 15
j_call: TRBJ2-3